The 19 T cell receptor beta chains reported below all come from one sample, sequenced in a study of glioma-infiltrating T cells after dendritic cell vaccination. The method was immunoSEQ multiplex PCR; TCRdb's version includes in-frame clones alone and lacks a portion of them. The sample lists roughly 100,000 clones; under 90% were seen once. This specimen consisted of blood, obtained before dendritic cell vaccination. These receptors originate from a human donor with glioblastoma.

This rearrangement joins TRBV11-2 to TRBJ1-2, with TRBD1 matching over 10 bases. V lost 8 bases, J lost 4 bases, and 7 bases stayed unmatched. The germline V gene encodes CDR1 SGHAT and CDR2 FQNNGV. The CDR3 totals 14 residues. Written as DNA, the CDR3 is TGTGCCAGCGCATGGGGACAGGGGTCCTATGGCTACACCTTC. Translated: CASAWGQGSYGYTF.

The chain couples TRBV7-2 to TRBJ2-3; D gene unclear. Looked up from germline, CDR1 is SGHTA and CDR2 is FQGNSA. The length of the CDR3 is 14 residues. Trimming pared 3 bases from V and 4 bases from J, leaving 11 bases between. Here the CDR3 reads CASSFRYRADTQYF. The DNA of the CDR3 is TGTGCCAGCAGCTTCCGATATCGAGCAGATACGCAGTATTTT.

Regarding this clone: A read error may account for a junction end that differs from germline. The chain links TRBV5-6 to TRBJ2-7; D perhaps matches TRBD2 (6 bases). CDR1 SGHDT and CDR2 YYEEEE come from the germline V gene. CDR3 length: 17 amino acids. CDR3 sequence: CASTLGHSGRWSYEQYF. The CDR3 DNA reads as TGTGCCAGCACCTTGGGGCATAGCGGTCGTTGGTCCTACGAGCAGTACTTC.

The V call is TRBV7-2, the J call TRBJ1-3; no clear D. With 5 bases removed from V and 1 base from J, the gap between germline ends came to 9 bases. The CDR3 extends over 14 amino acids. Looked up from germline, CDR1 is SGHTA and CDR2 is FQGNSA. Here the CDR3 DNA reads TGTGCCAGCAGCGTCGGGTTTTCTGGAAACACCATATATTTT. Translated, it gives CASSVGFSGNTIYF.

In DNA, the CDR3 is TGCGCCAGCATTAATGGCCCCCTCTCCTACGAGCAGTACTTC. Translation: CASINGPLSYEQYF. V gene TRBV10-2 combines with J gene TRBJ2-7; D gene ambiguous. This CDR3 is 14 amino acids long. Trimming pared 7 bases from V and 0 bases from J, leaving 13 bases between. Per germline, CDR1 WSHSY and CDR2 SAAADI.

The V call is TRBV10-2, the J call TRBJ2-3, with 7 bases aligning to TRBD1. V dropped 7 bases and J dropped 2; count of bases not matched to a gene: 12. The length of the CDR3 is 16 residues. Germline V gene data show CDR1 as WSHSY and CDR2 as SAAADI. In DNA form, the CDR3 reads TGCGCCAGCACTTCCGCAAAGGGGGCTTTCACAGATACGCAGTATTTT. It yields the protein CASTSAKGAFTDTQYF.

This clone came up a few times. The chain uses TRBV27 and TRBJ1-2, with unresolved D. The CDR3 loop spans 13 amino acids. Trimming shortened V by 0 bases and J by 8 bases, and 10 bases separated the two germline ends. The germline CDR1 and CDR2 sequences are MNHEY and SMNVEV (reference sequence). The DNA of the CDR3 is TGTGCCAGCAGTTTATCGTTGGAGTCGGGCTACACCTTC. It codes for CASSLSLESGYTF.

This clone was observed once. This chain links TRBV4-3 with TRBJ2-3; a weak D match, TRBD2 (6 bases). The CDR3 loop spans 13 amino acids. Germline-derived CDR1 and CDR2 are LGHNA and YSLEER. V was trimmed by 3 bases and J by 9 bases, leaving 13 bases between them. CDR3 loop: CASSQLASDTQYF. In nucleotides, the CDR3 is TGCGCCAGCAGCCAGCTAGCGTCCGACACGCAGTATTTT.

On this clone itself: The junction departs from the called germline gene at one end, perhaps through a read error. The chain links TRBV30 to TRBJ2-3; 13 bases map to TRBD2. CDR3 length: 14 amino acids. Looked up from germline, CDR1 is GTSNPN and CDR2 is SVGIG (reference sequence). The CDR3 protein is CAGRLAGGPDTQYF. The CDR3, as DNA: TGTGCCGGGAGACTAGCGGGAGGTCCAGATACGCAGTATTTT.

The chain recombines TRBV5-8 with TRBJ2-7, with D perhaps matching TRBD2 (5 bases). CDR3 length equals 12 residues. Trimming took 1 base from V and 4 from J, leaving 6 bases between them. Germline V CDR1 and CDR2: SGHTS, YDEGEE. The CDR3 is CASSLRGYEQYF. The CDR3 coding sequence is TGTGCCAGCAGCTTGCGGGGATACGAGCAGTACTTC.

The J gene is TRBJ1-2, the V gene TRBV10-3, with D perhaps matching TRBD1 (5 bases). The germline V and J ends were trimmed by 5 bases and 1 base, with 11 bases remaining between them. Germline V lookup: CDR1 ENHRY, CDR2 SYGVKD. This CDR3 has 14 residues. CDR3 DNA sequence: TGTGCCATCAGTAATGCAGGGATTAACTATGGCTACACCTTC. Its translation is CAISNAGINYGYTF.

V is TRBV5-1 and J is TRBJ2-3, with 7 bases that match TRBD2. Germline V gives CDR1 SGHRS, CDR2 YFSETQ. The CDR3 contains 14 residues. The J segment lost 7 bases and the V segment lost 3 bases, leaving 8 bases of the junction unmatched. Here the CDR3 DNA reads TGCGCCAGCAGCTGGGGAGGGACCCCTAATACGCAGTATTTT. It specifies CASSWGGTPNTQYF.

The gene calls are TRBV18 and TRBJ2-4, with 9 bases fitting TRBD1. V was clipped by 4 bases and J by 3 bases; unmatched bases: 1. The CDR3 totals 14 residues. In germline, CDR1 is KGHSH, CDR2 LQKENI. The CDR3 bases are TGTGCCAGCTCACGGACAGGGGACAAAAACATTCAGTACTTC. This codes for CASSRTGDKNIQYF.

This clone was detected only once. V and J are TRBV6-5 and TRBJ2-1; D call uncertain. This CDR3 is built from 11 residues. Per germline, CDR1 MNHEY and CDR2 SVGAGI. V lost 6 bases to trimming and J lost 4 bases, with 4 bases between them. CDR3 nucleotides: TGTGCCAGCAGGACTTACAATGAGCAGTTCTTC. It is translated as CASRTYNEQFF.

The rearrangement uses TRBV9 and TRBJ2-5, with D perhaps TRBD1 (6 bases). The CDR3 runs 18 residues. Germline assignment: CDR1 SGDLS and CDR2 YYNGEE. Trimming shortened V by 1 base and J by 4 bases, and 23 bases separated the two germline ends. The CDR3 is CASSVNPRQGQFGETQYF. The CDR3, as DNA: TGTGCCAGCAGCGTAAACCCTCGGCAGGGGCAATTTGGAGAGACCCAGTACTTC.

This chain joins TRBV5-1 and TRBJ1-2; 9 nucleotides align to TRBD1. The CDR3 is 17 amino acids. The trim removed 1 base at V and 5 bases at J, leaving 12 bases unmatched. CDR1 and CDR2 from the germline V gene are SGHRS and YFSETQ. The CDR3 DNA reads as TGCGCCAGCAGCTTGAGGACAGGGGCCCCTGGGGGATATGGCTACACCTTC. This sequence encodes CASSLRTGAPGGYGYTF.

This chain uses TRBV7-9 with TRBJ1-2; D is unclear. Germline-derived CDR1 and CDR2 are SEHNR and FQNEAQ (reference sequence). This CDR3 has 12 residues. V was cut by 1 base and J by 4 bases, with 4 bases left in between. CDR3 coding DNA: TGTGCCAGCAGCTTAGACACCTATGGCTACACCTTC. It is translated as CASSLDTYGYTF. Together with reference TRBV7-9 and TRBJ1-2, the CDR3 gives the full variable domain: DTGVSQNPRHKITKRGQNVTFRCDPISEHNRLYWYRQTLGQGPEFLTYFQNEAQLEKSRLLSDRFSAERPKGSFSTLEIQRTEQGDSAMYLCASSLDTYGYTFGSGTRLTVV.

This clone occurred a few times. V usage is TRBV5-1 and J usage is TRBJ2-7, with a possible D match to TRBD1 (7 bases). V was pared by 0 bases and J by 3 bases, with 13 bases between. Germline CDR1 SGHRS, CDR2 YFSETQ. This CDR3 region has 15 residues. The CDR3 nucleotides are TGCGCCAGCAGCTTGGCCGCGGGACAGCTCTACGAGCAGTACTTC. Its translation: CASSLAAGQLYEQYF.

This chain links TRBV30 with TRBJ1-5; TRBD1 matches 9 bases. Germline values: CDR1 GTSNPN, CDR2 SVGIG (reference sequence). This CDR3 has 14 amino acids. V lost 5 bases and J lost 4; bases outside the gene matches: 6. The CDR3 region has the DNA TGTGCCTGGGGCCGGGACAGGGTTAATCAGCCCCAGCATTTT. This gives the protein CAWGRDRVNQPQHF.